This TCR beta chain was identified during a study of CD8 T cells in ankylosing spondylitis. Trimming cost V 5 bases and J 5 bases; bases outside gene matches: 7. The CDR3 length is 16 residues. In germline, CDR1 is PRHDT, CDR2 FYEKMQ (reference sequence). On this clonotype itself: Its antigen is not known.

Findings and limits, study-wide: Matched ankylosing spondylitis synovial fluid reportedly contained a significantly enriched population of disease-linked clones. Typical of ankylosing spondylitis blood, it appeared, was a TCR beta motif of 7 or 8 highly homologous variants. Disease-linked clones were found to be CD8+ and relatively rare in peripheral blood.

TCRdb called the 5' RACE reads again in MiXCR, with one record for every CDR3 protein. In the table there are about 160,000 distinct CDR3 sequences, roughly 10% of which are singletons. This clonotype was obtained from a female donor with ankylosing spondylitis or in good health (not recorded which). The sample taken for sequencing was blood, either unsorted or a sorted T cell fraction (not recorded which). The rearrangement links TRBV13 to TRBJ2-1; 12 nucleotides match TRBD2. CDR3 coding DNA: TGTGCCAGCAGCACCCGACTAGCGGGAGAGGACAATGAGCAGTTCTTC. Residues: CASSTRLAGEDNEQFF.